Each of the 20 T cell receptor beta chains below was sequenced from the same sample in a study of shared clonotypes between healthy human individuals. Sequencing was performed with immunoSEQ multiplex PCR; in TCRdb, only in-frame clones are kept and a portion is missing. The table shows 950,000 to 1,200,000 clones, with 60% to 85% occurring only once. Sequenced sample: memory CD4+ T cells from PBMCs. As for subset: CD45RA-negative fraction. These receptors originate from a man aged 18 to 30 in good health. Some clones in this sample may be carry-over from other donors' samples.

A single count supports this clone. The chain carries TRBV5-1 and TRBJ2-3; D unclear. The CDR3 runs 14 residues. Germline CDR1 and CDR2: SGHRS and YFSETQ. Trimming removed 1 base from V and 2 bases from J, with 8 bases in between. CDR3 sequence reads: CASSLFGNTDTQYF. The DNA of the CDR3 is TGCGCCAGCAGCTTGTTTGGGAACACAGATACGCAGTATTTT.

The V call is TRBV4-3, the J call TRBJ1-1, with D tentatively TRBD1 (5 bases). V lost 3 bases, J lost 4 bases, and 12 bases lay in between. This CDR3 has 14 amino acids. The V gene's germline CDR1 is LGHNA and CDR2 YSLEER. CDR3 sequence reads: CASSQYGGTTEAFF. In DNA form, the CDR3 reads TGCGCCAGCAGCCAGTACGGAGGGACCACTGAAGCTTTCTTT.

The genes are TRBV6-1 and TRBJ1-2; D is unresolved. V gave up 4 bases and J gave up 3 bases, with 3 bases separating them. CDR3 length: 11 residues. Germline CDR1 reads MNHNS; CDR2 reads SASEGT. This chain's CDR3 is CASSAHYGYTF. The CDR3 region has the DNA TGTGCCAGCAGTGCCCACTATGGCTACACCTTC.

The chain is built from TRBV4-1 and TRBJ1-4; D is ambiguous. The CDR3 is 16 amino acids. V was cut by 5 bases and J by 0 bases, with 13 bases left in between. CDR1 and CDR2 (germline): MGHRA, YSYEKL. The CDR3 region is CASSSLVRATNEKLFF. The DNA for the CDR3 is TGCGCCAGCAGCTCACTGGTCCGGGCAACTAATGAAAAACTGTTTTTT.

The V gene is TRBV11-2, the J gene TRBJ2-5; D may be TRBD1 or TRBD2 (5 bases each). This CDR3 is 15 amino acids long. The germline V gene has CDR1 SGHAT and CDR2 FQNNGV. The V end was cut by 4 bases, the J end by 5 bases, with 17 bases between. The CDR3 sequence: CASSSGTTKSETQYF. The CDR3 DNA is TGTGCCAGCAGCTCCGGGACCACCAAGTCGGAGACCCAGTACTTC.

V is TRBV11-1 and J is TRBJ2-7; D uncertain. With 8 bases removed from V and 2 bases from J, the gap between germline ends came to 13 bases. CDR3 length: 13 residues. Germline loops: CDR1 SGHAT, CDR2 FQDESV (reference sequence). This chain's CDR3 is CASAPGQTYEQYF. The CDR3 nucleotides read TGTGCCAGCGCCCCTGGGCAGACCTACGAGCAGTACTTC.

This clone was picked up many times. V and J are TRBV5-1 and TRBJ1-4; no firm D call. Trimming removed 0 bases at V and 8 bases at J, with 8 bases between. The CDR3 has 13 amino acids. In germline, CDR1 is SGHRS, CDR2 YFSETQ. The CDR3 DNA follows: TGCGCCAGCAGCTTGGCGGCAGAGGAAAAACTGTTTTTT. This encodes CASSLAAEEKLFF.

This clone was observed a few times. Other DNA sequences of this sample code for an identical CDR3. J is TRBJ2-7 and V is TRBV28, with D unclear. The V end was cut by 5 bases, the J end by 5 bases, with 10 bases between. The CDR3 has 12 amino acids. CDR1 and CDR2 from the germline V gene are MDHEN and SYDVKM. The CDR3 nucleotides are TGTGCCAGCAGTCCCCGCCAGCACGAGCAGTACTTC. Encoded protein: CASSPRQHEQYF.

The chain employs TRBV27 and TRBJ1-6, with a weak D call TRBD1 (5 bases). Germline V CDR1 and CDR2: MNHEY, SMNVEV (reference sequence). The CDR3 loop spans 14 amino acids. Trimming cost V 5 bases and J 9 bases, with 14 bases left between them. The CDR3 DNA is TGTGCCAGCAGTCCGCTTGGGGGTAGTTCACCCCTCCACTTT. Protein product: CASSPLGGSSPLHF.

The rearrangement joins TRBV11-2 to TRBJ1-1, with no clear D. The V end was cut by 5 bases, the J end by 4 bases, with 17 bases between. Germline CDR1 reads SGHAT; CDR2 reads FQNNGV. The CDR3 totals 15 residues. In DNA, the CDR3 is TGTGCCAGCAGCCGCAATCGCGGGTCGGGCACTGAAGCTTTCTTT. The encoded protein is CASSRNRGSGTEAFF.

J is TRBJ2-1 and V is TRBV9; no clear D. CDR3 length: 14 residues. The V end lost 2 bases, the J end lost 5 bases, and 11 bases lay between the germline ends. The germline V gene encodes CDR1 SGDLS and CDR2 YYNGEE. The CDR3 DNA reads TGTGCCAGCAGCGTGACATCGGGCAACAATGAGCAGTTCTTC. This gives the protein CASSVTSGNNEQFF.

As DNA, the CDR3 is TGTGCCAGCAGCTTAATGGCAGGATCAAACACCGGGGAGCTGTTTTTT. Translation: CASSLMAGSNTGELFF. The chain couples TRBV7-6 to TRBJ2-2; D is unresolved. In germline, CDR1 is SGHVS, CDR2 FNYEAQ. This CDR3 spans 16 amino acids. The ends were cut back, 2 bases at V and 2 bases at J, with 12 bases in the middle. The full variable domain, in which reference TRBV7-6 and TRBJ2-2 provide the parts outside the CDR3, is GAGVSQSPRYKVTKRGQDVALRCDPISGHVSLYWYRQALGQGPEFLTYFNYEAQQDKSGLPNDRFSAERPEGSISTLTIQRTEQRDSAMYRCASSLMAGSNTGELFFGEGSRLTVL.

This clone was counted only a few times. Written as DNA, the CDR3 is TGTGCCAGCAGCTTACTTGGAGGGGGGAACACTGAAGCTTTCTTT. Its translation: CASSLLGGGNTEAFF. The chain recombines TRBV7-3 with TRBJ1-1; tentative D call: TRBD1 (6 bases). Trimming took 2 bases from V and 1 from J, leaving 11 bases between them. This CDR3 is 15 amino acids long. Germline CDR1 and CDR2: SGHTA and FQGTGA.

The chain recombines TRBV30 with TRBJ1-5, with TRBD1 as a possible D gene (5 bases). CDR1 and CDR2 from the germline V gene are GTSNPN and SVGIG (reference sequence). Trimming left V 3 bases short and J 8 bases short, with 17 bases between. There are 14 residues in the CDR3. This CDR3 reads CAWSRAQLREPQHF. CDR3 sequence (DNA): TGTGCCTGGAGCCGGGCCCAACTCAGGGAGCCCCAGCATTTT.

This rearrangement joins TRBV6-5 to TRBJ1-2; maybe TRBD1 (6 bases). Germline V CDR1 and CDR2: MNHEY, SVGAGI. V was shortened by 4 bases and J by 7 bases, with 16 bases between the two germline ends. The length of the CDR3 is 14 residues. The CDR3 bases are TGTGCCAGCAGTTCCCACGGGACATCTGTTGGCTACACCTTC. This gives the protein CASSSHGTSVGYTF.

This clone was picked up one time. The chain joins TRBV30 to TRBJ2-3; 7 bases are shared with TRBD1. The CDR3 runs to 17 residues. Per the germline V gene, CDR1 is GTSNPN and CDR2 is SVGIG (reference sequence). V dropped 5 bases and J dropped 0; count of bases not matched to a gene: 14. The CDR3 is CAWLGTEGPTSTDTQYF. CDR3 sequence (DNA): TGTGCCTGGTTGGGGACAGAGGGACCCACGAGCACAGATACGCAGTATTTT.

The gene calls are TRBV10-1 and TRBJ1-5, with unresolved D. This CDR3 is 13 amino acids long. Trimming removed 2 bases from V and 5 bases from J, with 7 bases in between. Germline V lookup: CDR1 WNHNN, CDR2 SYGVQD (reference sequence). CDR3: CASSENSHQPQHF. The CDR3 bases are TGCGCCAGCAGTGAGAACAGCCATCAGCCCCAGCATTTT.

CDR3 coding DNA: TGTGCCAGCAGTGACTGGACAGGGTCTAATGAAAAACTGTTTTTT. The encoded protein is CASSDWTGSNEKLFF. The chain recombines TRBV28 with TRBJ1-4; 8 nucleotides match TRBD1. The CDR3 is 15 amino acids. V shed 5 bases, J shed 3 bases, and the junction held 5 bases outside the gene matches. In germline, CDR1 is MDHEN, CDR2 SYDVKM.

V is TRBV5-4 and J is TRBJ2-5; D gene unclear. Between the trimmed V and J ends, which lost 0 bases and 2 bases, there was a span of 5 bases. The V gene's germline CDR1 is SGHNT and CDR2 YYREEE (reference sequence). The CDR3 extends over 13 amino acids. CDR3 in DNA: TGTGCCAGCAGCTTGGCACGACAAGAGACCCAGTACTTC. Protein sequence: CASSLARQETQYF.

The rearrangement joins TRBV7-2 to TRBJ1-4; D is ambiguous. CDR3 size: 14 residues. Germline CDR1 and CDR2: SGHTA and FQGNSA. V lost 5 bases, J lost 5 bases, and 12 bases lay in between. CDR3 loop: CASSPRVANEKLFF. CDR3 bases: TGTGCCAGCAGCCCTCGGGTTGCAAATGAAAAACTGTTTTTT.